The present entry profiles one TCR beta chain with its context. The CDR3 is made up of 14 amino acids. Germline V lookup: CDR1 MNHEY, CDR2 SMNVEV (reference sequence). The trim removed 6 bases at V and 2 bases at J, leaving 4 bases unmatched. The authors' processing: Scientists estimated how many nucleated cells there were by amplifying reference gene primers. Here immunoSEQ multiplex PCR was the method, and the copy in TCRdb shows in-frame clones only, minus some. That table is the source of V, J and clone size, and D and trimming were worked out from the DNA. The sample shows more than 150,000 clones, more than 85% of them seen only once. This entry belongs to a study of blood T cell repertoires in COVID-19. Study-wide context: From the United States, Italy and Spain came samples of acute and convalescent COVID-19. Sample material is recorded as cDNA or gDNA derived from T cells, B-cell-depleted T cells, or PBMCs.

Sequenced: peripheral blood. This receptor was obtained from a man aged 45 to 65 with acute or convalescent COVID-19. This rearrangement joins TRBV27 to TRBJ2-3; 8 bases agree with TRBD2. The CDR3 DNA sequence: TGTGCCAGCAGAAGCGGGGGAGCCACAGATACGCAGTATTTT. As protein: CASRSGGATDTQYF.